The next 26 T cell receptor beta chains were all read from a single sample in a study of blood T cell repertoires in COVID-19. The protocol was immunoSEQ multiplex PCR, while the TCRdb copy is restricted to in-frame clones and leaves out a portion. The sample shows approximately 200,000 clones, around nine tenths of them seen only once. What was sequenced was PBMCs or T cells enriched from blood (not recorded which). These receptors originate from a woman between 25 and 40 years old who had been exposed to COVID-19.

The V call is TRBV5-1, the J call TRBJ2-7; D is uncertain. The CDR3 is made up of 13 amino acids. Germline V gene sequence: CDR1 SGHRS, CDR2 YFSETQ. Trimming took 2 bases from V and 0 from J, leaving 6 bases between them. The CDR3: CASSFVSSYEQYF. CDR3 in DNA: TGCGCCAGCAGCTTCGTCAGCTCCTACGAGCAGTACTTC.

V gene TRBV9 combines with J gene TRBJ1-1; D remains unclear. This CDR3 is 13 amino acids long. The germline V gene encodes CDR1 SGDLS and CDR2 YYNGEE. The V end was cut by 0 bases, the J end by 1 base, with 4 bases between. The DNA of the CDR3 is TGTGCCAGCAGCGTAGCTACGAACACTGAAGCTTTCTTT. Protein: CASSVATNTEAFF.

CDR3 bases: TGTGCCAGCAGTGAACTGAGGTTCCCCGGGGAGCTGTTTTTT. As protein: CASSELRFPGELFF. The V call is TRBV2, the J call TRBJ2-2; D unresolved. The V gene lost 2 bases and the J gene lost 6 bases, with 10 bases spanning the gap. Germline CDR1 is SNHLY and CDR2 is FYNNEI. This CDR3 spans 14 amino acids.

The chain joins TRBV6-4 to TRBJ2-5, with 9 bases fitting TRBD2. The V and J ends lost 6 bases and 2 bases, in that order; junction bases with no gene match: 10. CDR1 MRHNA and CDR2 SNTAGT come from the germline V gene. This CDR3 spans 16 amino acids. CDR3 in amino acids: CASSPGAGGLQETQYF. CDR3 sequence (DNA): TGTGCCAGCAGCCCCGGAGCGGGGGGTCTACAAGAGACCCAGTACTTC.

The V call is TRBV11-2, the J call TRBJ1-4, with D possibly matching TRBD1 (5 bases). Germline V gene sequence: CDR1 SGHAT, CDR2 FQNNGV. V was cut by 6 bases and J by 0 bases, with 23 bases left in between. CDR3 length equals 19 residues. CDR3 amino acids: CASRPRDSQWRATNEKLFF. CDR3 in DNA: TGTGCCAGCAGGCCCCGGGACTCCCAATGGAGGGCAACTAATGAAAAACTGTTTTTT.

This chain connects TRBV27 to TRBJ1-2; a weak D match, TRBD1 (6 bases). CDR1 and CDR2 (germline): MNHEY, SMNVEV (reference sequence). The CDR3 length is 18 residues. The V end lost 6 bases, the J end lost 0 bases, and 23 bases lay between the germline ends. The CDR3 protein is CASRTRGGVGGSNYGYTF. The CDR3 DNA sequence: TGTGCCAGCAGAACGAGAGGGGGGGTCGGGGGCTCTAACTATGGCTACACCTTC.

The J gene is TRBJ2-2, the V gene TRBV5-1; 10 nucleotides align to TRBD2. The germline V gene has CDR1 SGHRS and CDR2 YFSETQ. J lost 2 bases, V lost 0 bases, and 10 bases had no gene match. CDR3 length equals 19 residues. CDR3 amino acids: CASSLVEAGGLINTGELFF. The CDR3 DNA sequence: TGCGCCAGCAGCTTGGTTGAAGCGGGGGGGCTTATCAACACCGGGGAGCTGTTTTTT.

This rearrangement joins TRBV7-2 to TRBJ1-2; 7 bases fit TRBD1. V was pared by 3 bases and J by 6 bases, with 4 bases of the junction left unmatched. From germline, CDR1 is SGHTA and CDR2 FQGNSA. This CDR3 is 13 amino acids long. Here the CDR3 DNA reads TGTGCCAGCAGCTTTGACAGGGTGGATGGCTACACCTTC. It translates to CASSFDRVDGYTF.

The chain couples TRBV4-1 to TRBJ1-1; no firm D call. The CDR3 length is 15 residues. Trimming removed 3 bases from V and 1 base from J, with 12 bases in between. From germline, CDR1 is MGHRA and CDR2 YSYEKL. CDR3 in amino acids: CASSQGSSSNTEAFF. Written as DNA, the CDR3 is TGCGCCAGCAGCCAGGGCAGCAGTTCGAACACTGAAGCTTTCTTT.

The chain links TRBV9 to TRBJ1-5; tentative D call: TRBD1 (6 bases). The germline V and J ends were trimmed by 0 bases and 0 bases, with 10 bases remaining between them. This CDR3 region has 16 residues. Germline V CDR1 and CDR2: SGDLS, YYNGEE. CDR3 loop: CASSVGDNYSNQPQHF. The DNA for the CDR3 is TGTGCCAGCAGCGTAGGGGACAACTATAGCAATCAGCCCCAGCATTTT.

V is TRBV6-5 and J is TRBJ1-2; 9 nucleotides line up with TRBD1. With 0 bases clipped from V and 4 bases from J, the junction kept 0 bases outside the gene matches. Germline loops: CDR1 MNHEY, CDR2 SVGAGI. This CDR3 comprises 14 residues. The CDR3 nucleotides are TGTGCCAGCAGTTACTCGACAGGGGGCTATGGCTACACCTTC. This encodes CASSYSTGGYGYTF.

Regarding this clone: This sample also contains other DNA sequences that code for the same CDR3. The chain uses TRBV5-1 and TRBJ1-4, with TRBD1 matching 10 bases. The CDR3 spans 14 residues. CDR1 SGHRS and CDR2 YFSETQ come from the germline V gene. J was trimmed by 6 bases and V by 4 bases; bases with no gene match: 3. The chain's CDR3 is CASSVGQGDEKLFF. As DNA, the CDR3 is TGCGCCAGCAGCGTAGGACAGGGGGATGAAAAACTGTTTTTT.

The chain links TRBV4-2 to TRBJ2-1; 8 positions match TRBD1. Germline-derived CDR1 and CDR2 are LGHNA and YNFKEQ. This CDR3 region has 13 residues. The V segment lost 2 bases and the J segment 15 bases; nucleotides outside the gene matches: 9. CDR3 DNA sequence: TGTGCCAGCAGCCAATCATTTGGGGACAGGTGGTTCTTC. Translating gives CASSQSFGDRWFF.

Only a few counts were recorded for this clone. The rearrangement uses TRBV19 and TRBJ1-1, with 9 bases aligning to TRBD1. Germline CDR1 LNHDA, CDR2 SQIVND (reference sequence). The length of the CDR3 is 14 residues. The J segment lost 1 base and the V segment lost 6 bases, leaving 3 bases of the junction unmatched. In DNA form, the CDR3 reads TGTGCCAGTAGGGACAGGGGACGGAACACTGAAGCTTTCTTT. Translating gives CASRDRGRNTEAFF.

The chain has TRBV15 and TRBJ1-1; TRBD1 matches 9 bases. Germline V gives CDR1 LNHNV, CDR2 YYDKDF (reference sequence). This CDR3 has 20 residues. The junction had 15 bases not matched to a gene; V was cut back by 0 bases and J by 1 base. The CDR3 reads CATSRDGPNGQGLWNTEAFF. CDR3 in DNA: TGTGCCACCAGCAGAGATGGTCCGAACGGACAGGGGCTTTGGAACACTGAAGCTTTCTTT.

V and J are TRBV11-2 and TRBJ2-5, with 7 nucleotides matching TRBD1. The CDR3 is 15 amino acids. Per germline, CDR1 SGHAT and CDR2 FQNNGV. V shed 5 bases and J 1 base; nucleotides not matched to a gene: 7. In DNA form, the CDR3 reads TGTGCCAGCAGCATGACAGGGTCCGCCCAAGAGACCCAGTACTTC. This translates into CASSMTGSAQETQYF.

This chain joins TRBV9 and TRBJ2-7; 14 bases are shared with TRBD2. V shed 3 bases, J shed 6 bases, and the junction held 8 bases outside the gene matches. The CDR3 contains 16 residues. CDR1 and CDR2 (germline): SGDLS, YYNGEE. The CDR3 DNA reads TGTGCCAGCAGCGCCGGGACTAGCGGGGGAGGCGGCGAGCAGTACTTC. Encoded protein: CASSAGTSGGGGEQYF.

The CDR3 here is CASSQGGLSTDTQYF. CDR3 nucleotide sequence: TGTGCCAGCAGCCAAGGGGGGCTTTCCACAGATACGCAGTATTTT. V usage is TRBV14 and J usage is TRBJ2-3, with a possible D match to TRBD1 (6 bases). Germline V gene data show CDR1 as SGHDN and CDR2 as FVKESK. V shed 1 base and J shed 2 bases, with 10 bases lying between them. CDR3 length equals 15 residues.

The chain is built from TRBV7-7 and TRBJ2-1; no reliable D call. This CDR3 comprises 12 residues. Germline V gene lookup returns CDR1 SSHAT and CDR2 FNYEAQ (reference sequence). The CDR3 bases are TGTGCAGCAGGCGAGCCCCCCTACGAGCAGTTCTTC. It translates to CAAGEPPYEQFF.

This clone was seen only once. The genes are TRBV6-5 and TRBJ2-5; possible D gene TRBD1, 5 bases. V lost 4 bases and J 4 bases, leaving 19 bases between the germline ends. The CDR3 has 16 amino acids. Germline assignment: CDR1 MNHEY and CDR2 SVGAGI. CDR3 coding DNA: TGTGCCAGCAGTTCGAACAGGTTTTCAGTCGGAGAGACCCAGTACTTC. Its translation: CASSSNRFSVGETQYF.

The chain employs TRBV6-1 and TRBJ1-3; D unclear. Per the germline V gene, CDR1 is MNHNS and CDR2 is SASEGT. This CDR3 is built from 16 residues. Trimming shortened V by 1 base and J by 0 bases, and 10 bases separated the two germline ends. CDR3 sequence reads: CASSEGYGVSGNTIYF. DNA for the CDR3: TGTGCCAGCAGTGAAGGGTACGGGGTCTCTGGAAACACCATATATTTT.

This chain uses TRBV30 with TRBJ1-4, with a possible D match to TRBD1 (6 bases). There are 16 residues in the CDR3. V was shortened by 2 bases and J by 5 bases, with 18 bases between the two germline ends. The germline V gene encodes CDR1 GTSNPN and CDR2 SVGIG (reference sequence). DNA of the CDR3: TGTGCCTGGAGTCCAGGGGTGGGCTCTGAGAATGAAAAACTGTTTTTT. Translation gives CAWSPGVGSENEKLFF.

The chain has TRBV6-2 or TRBV6-3 and TRBJ2-3; 11 bases are a match to TRBD2. CDR3 length: 16 residues. Germline V CDR1 and CDR2: MNHEY, SVGEGT. The V gene end was trimmed by 5 bases and the J gene end by 2 bases; junction bases not matched to a gene: 6. CDR3 in DNA: TGTGCCAGCAGTACGGGGACTAGCGGTTTCACAGATACGCAGTATTTT. This sequence encodes CASSTGTSGFTDTQYF.

The rearrangement joins TRBV9 to TRBJ2-3; TRBD2 agrees at 7 bases. The CDR3 sequence is 16 residues long. Germline CDR1 is SGDLS and CDR2 is YYNGEE. V lost 0 bases and J lost 1; bases outside the gene matches: 5. In DNA form, the CDR3 reads TGTGCCAGCAGCGTAGCTGTAGGACTAGGCACAGATACGCAGTATTTT. Protein sequence: CASSVAVGLGTDTQYF.

The genes are TRBV30 and TRBJ2-1; 11 bases align to TRBD2. The CDR3 loop spans 16 amino acids. Germline assignment: CDR1 GTSNPN and CDR2 SVGIG (reference sequence). The trim removed 3 bases at V and 3 bases at J, leaving 7 bases unmatched. The CDR3 reads CAWRSQGLAVYNEQFF. For the CDR3, the DNA is TGTGCCTGGAGAAGCCAGGGACTAGCGGTCTACAATGAGCAGTTCTTC.

The count of this clone is one. The chain has TRBV30 and TRBJ2-7, with D possibly TRBD1 on 6 matching bases. Trimming stripped 3 bases from V and 0 bases from J, with 18 bases between. Germline V gene sequence: CDR1 GTSNPN, CDR2 SVGIG (reference sequence). CDR3 size: 16 residues. The CDR3 region is CAWRDSLAGVSYEQYF. The CDR3 DNA sequence: TGTGCCTGGAGGGACTCCCTAGCAGGGGTCTCCTACGAGCAGTACTTC.